The source of this TCR beta chain is a study of blood T cell repertoires in COVID-19. Original processing methods: Reference gene primer amplification gave estimated nucleated cell counts. Sequenced by immunoSEQ multiplex PCR; TCRdb stores in-frame clones only, minus some. That table is the source of V, J and clone size, and D and trimming were worked out from the DNA. This table has some 200,000 clones, around 80% appearing once. V lost 6 bases, J lost 3 bases, and 15 bases lay in between. CDR1 is MDHEN and CDR2 is SYDVKM in the germline V gene. This CDR3 spans 14 amino acids. The origin of this receptor is a woman at least 80 years old with COVID-19, enrolled during active disease. Sequencing was carried out using peripheral blood. V usage is TRBV28 and J usage is TRBJ2-7; maybe TRBD2 (6 bases). Written as DNA, the CDR3 is TGTGCCAGCAGACAAGCCGGGAGAGACTACGAGCAGTACGTC. Amino acid sequence: CASRQAGRDYEQYV.